The T cell receptor beta chain under discussion was sequenced for a study of molecular identifiers for immune sequencing clone quantification. Germline CDR1 DFQATT, CDR2 SNEGSKA (reference sequence). Trimming took off 6 bases at V and 0 bases at J, with 15 bases between the two ends. The CDR3 loop spans 14 amino acids. Bulk TCR library preparation followed previously described methods with listed TCR primers. Using its own MiXCR run on the PCR reads, TCRdb lists one record per CDR3 protein. The repertoire holds over 550,000 distinct CDR3 sequences, with roughly 27% as singletons. Regarding the study as a whole: Clonotypes topping 20 RNA copies carried over 99% of effector molecules but under 1% of naive ones.

This clonotype was seen at least ten times. Its antigen is undetermined. Material: naive CD8+ T cells from blood, with Jurkat cell RNA spiked in. Documented subset: FACS-sorted CD8+CD4-CCR7+CD45RA+ naive T cells. The clonotype originates from a human donor in good health. Some libraries in this study had Jurkat cell RNA spiked in. This rearrangement joins TRBV20-1 to TRBJ2-7; maybe TRBD1 (5 bases). The CDR3: CSAQDQGSSYEQYF. The CDR3 nucleotides are TGCAGTGCCCAAGACCAGGGAAGCTCCTACGAGCAGTACTTC.